Below are 25 T cell receptor beta chains sequenced from a single sample in a study of OX40 agonist ivuxolimab in advanced cancers. Libraries were prepared by immunoSEQ multiplex PCR; TCRdb keeps only in-frame clonotypes and omits some of them. The sample has approximately 74,000 clones; around 90% are singletons. Sample: CD4+ or CD8+ T cells sorted from blood, taken in a trial of the OX40 agonist ivuxolimab. These receptors came from an adult with an advanced solid tumor such as melanoma, head and neck, liver or kidney cancer.

The chain has TRBV7-2 and TRBJ2-1; D perhaps matches TRBD2 (6 bases). Trimming removed 0 bases at V and 15 bases at J, with 12 bases between. The germline CDR1 and CDR2 sequences are SGHTA and FQGNSA. The CDR3 length is 12 residues. The CDR3 loop is CASSLAEGSRFF. The CDR3 bases are TGTGCCAGCAGCTTAGCGGAGGGGAGCCGGTTCTTC. The complete variable domain, with remaining parts taken from reference TRBV7-2 and TRBJ2-1, reads GAGVSQSPSNKVTEKGKDVELRCDPISGHTALYWYRQSLGQGLEFLIYFQGNSAPDKSGLPSDRFSAERTGGSVSTLTIQRTQQEDSAVYLCASSLAEGSRFFGPGTRLTVL.

The chain uses TRBV28 and TRBJ2-1; D not certain. Germline-derived CDR1 and CDR2 are MDHEN and SYDVKM. The CDR3 extends over 16 amino acids. The V end lost 7 bases, the J end lost 4 bases, and 20 bases lay between the germline ends. This chain's CDR3 is CASTLGFISNYNEQFF. Here the CDR3 DNA reads TGTGCCAGCACCCTTGGGTTCATAAGTAATTACAATGAGCAGTTCTTC.

This rearrangement joins TRBV27 to TRBJ2-7; TRBD1 matches 8 bases. Looked up from germline, CDR1 is MNHEY and CDR2 is SMNVEV (reference sequence). The junction had 13 bases not matched to a gene; V was cut back by 3 bases and J by 6 bases. The CDR3 has 16 residues. The CDR3 DNA is TGTGCCAGCAGTTTGAGGTTTGGACAGGGTAGGGTCGAGCAGTACTTC. Encoded protein: CASSLRFGQGRVEQYF.

This clone was detected once. The chain has TRBV5-1 and TRBJ2-5, with D possibly being TRBD2 (5 bases). Trimming took 2 bases from V and 2 from J, leaving 7 bases between them. The germline CDR1 and CDR2 sequences are SGHRS and YFSETQ. CDR3 length: 13 residues. CDR3 sequence: CASSFGIQETQYF. In DNA, the CDR3 is TGCGCCAGCAGCTTCGGGATTCAAGAGACCCAGTACTTC.

This clone was observed a few times. The rearrangement joins TRBV6-1 to TRBJ1-2; perhaps TRBD1 as D (6 bases). Germline CDR1 is MNHNS and CDR2 is SASEGT. CDR3 length: 14 amino acids. Trimming removed 3 bases at V and 14 bases at J, with 22 bases between. The CDR3 coding sequence is TGTGCCAGCAGTGAGCCGGGGGGCCAACGAGCTAGGACCTTC. Its protein is CASSEPGGQRARTF.

The chain has TRBV6-1 and TRBJ2-7; 7 nucleotides line up with TRBD1. This CDR3 contains 13 residues. The trim removed 6 bases at V and 3 bases at J, leaving 5 bases unmatched. Germline V gives CDR1 MNHNS, CDR2 SASEGT. The chain's CDR3 is CASSQDRHYEQYF. As DNA, the CDR3 is TGTGCCAGCAGCCAGGACAGGCACTACGAGCAGTACTTC.

The V and J genes are TRBV28 and TRBJ2-5; D may correspond to TRBD1 or TRBD2 (6 bases each). Deletions cut 2 bases from V and 7 bases from J, with 17 bases between. In germline, CDR1 is MDHEN, CDR2 SYDVKM. The CDR3 extends over 15 amino acids. CDR3 amino acids: CASSLRGVQGGTQYF. The CDR3 DNA sequence: TGTGCCAGCAGTTTAAGGGGGGTACAAGGGGGGACCCAGTACTTC.

The V gene is TRBV28, the J gene TRBJ2-7; 9 nucleotides align to TRBD1. The CDR3 is 15 residues long. The trim removed 3 bases at V and 3 bases at J, leaving 6 bases unmatched. Germline CDR1 reads MDHEN; CDR2 reads SYDVKM. CDR3: CASSLPGQGNYEQYF. DNA for the CDR3: TGTGCCAGCAGTTTGCCGGGACAGGGTAACTACGAGCAGTACTTC.

This clone was detected only once. One end of the junction fails to match germline, which may point to a read error. V and J are TRBV5-1 and TRBJ2-7, with a tentative D call TRBD1 (5 bases). The V gene's germline CDR1 is SGHRS and CDR2 YFSETQ. CDR3 length: 15 amino acids. The CDR3 reads CASSLIVDRPLEQYF. The CDR3, as DNA: TGTGCCAGCAGCTTGATTGTTGACAGACCTTTGGAGCAGTACTTC. The full variable domain, completed using reference TRBV5-1 and TRBJ2-7, is KAGVTQTPRYLIKTRGQQVTLSCSPISGHRSVSWYQQTPGQGLQFLFEYFSETQRNKGNFPGRFSGRQFSNSRSEMNVSTLELGDSALYLCASSLIVDRPLEQYFGPGTRLTVT.

CDR3 bases: TGCAGCACGGCTAAGGGGGGTGAGCAGTTCTTC. It yields the protein CSTAKGGEQFF. The rearrangement links TRBV29-1 to TRBJ2-1; either TRBD1 or TRBD2 may fit D (6 bases each). V was cut by 8 bases and J by 9 bases, with 14 bases left in between. CDR1 and CDR2 (germline): SQVTM, ANQGSEA. This CDR3 is built from 11 residues.

The chain's CDR3 is CASSISLSSYNEQFF. DNA for the CDR3: TGTGCCAGTAGTATATCCCTTAGCTCCTACAATGAGCAGTTCTTC. The chain couples TRBV19 to TRBJ2-1; the D is unclear. Germline CDR1 reads LNHDA; CDR2 reads SQIVND (reference sequence). This CDR3 is 15 amino acids long. The germline V and J ends were trimmed by 2 bases and 0 bases, with 8 bases remaining between them.

The J gene is TRBJ2-5, the V gene TRBV18; 8 positions match TRBD1. The germline V gene has CDR1 KGHSH and CDR2 LQKENI. The CDR3 loop spans 14 amino acids. Germline trimming cut 4 bases from V and 0 bases from J; bases unmatched to any gene: 1. The CDR3, as DNA: TGTGCCAGCTCACGGACAGGGAACCAAGAGACCCAGTACTTC. It translates to CASSRTGNQETQYF. The variable domain in full, with the rest retrieved from reference TRBV18 and TRBJ2-5, is NAGVMQNPRHLVRRRGQEARLRCSPMKGHSHVYWYRQLPEEGLKFMVYLQKENIIDESGMPKERFSAEFPKEGPSILRIQQVVRGDSAAYFCASSRTGNQETQYFGPGTRLLVL.

The CDR3 DNA sequence: TGTGCCAGCAGCCCTCCTAGAGGGTCGTACAATGAGCAGTTCTTC. Its translation is CASSPPRGSYNEQFF. The chain is built from TRBV11-2 and TRBJ2-1, with D possibly matching TRBD2 (5 bases). CDR1 and CDR2 (germline): SGHAT, FQNNGV. There are 15 residues in the CDR3. The V end lost 5 bases, the J end lost 4 bases, and 15 bases lay between the germline ends.

The chain couples TRBV7-8 to TRBJ1-4; perhaps TRBD1 as D (5 bases). V was shortened by 1 base and J by 0 bases, with 9 bases between the two germline ends. Germline CDR1 SGHVS, CDR2 FQNEAQ. The CDR3 sequence is 16 residues long. The DNA of the CDR3 is TGTGCCAGCAGCTTAGGGGGGTCCTCAACTAATGAAAAACTGTTTTTT. Translating gives CASSLGGSSTNEKLFF.

V is TRBV5-6 and J is TRBJ1-2; possible D gene TRBD1, 5 bases. Trimming pared 4 bases from V and 4 bases from J, leaving 11 bases between. CDR1 is SGHDT, CDR2 YYEEEE, per germline. There are 13 residues in the CDR3. The CDR3 DNA sequence: TGTGCCAGCAGCCCGGGACCGCCCTATGGCTACACCTTC. Translating gives CASSPGPPYGYTF.

The chain links TRBV12-5 to TRBJ2-2; 9 nucleotides agree with TRBD2. With V trimmed by 5 bases and J by 1 base, 5 bases remained unmatched. Germline lookup yields CDR1 LGHNT and CDR2 FRNRAP. There are 16 residues in the CDR3. This chain's CDR3 is CASGLLSGGNTGELFF. In DNA form, the CDR3 reads TGTGCTAGTGGTCTACTTAGCGGGGGGAACACCGGGGAGCTGTTTTTT.

V usage is TRBV19 and J usage is TRBJ2-1; maybe TRBD2 (6 bases). Trimming stripped 7 bases from V and 5 bases from J, with 18 bases between. Germline values: CDR1 LNHDA, CDR2 SQIVND (reference sequence). The CDR3 runs 15 residues. The CDR3 is CASNLEGGYNNEQFF. Written as DNA, the CDR3 is TGTGCCAGTAACTTGGAGGGAGGTTATAACAATGAGCAGTTCTTC.

CDR3 amino acids: CASSLRGARQETQYF. The CDR3 bases are TGTGCCAGCAGTTTACGGGGGGCGAGGCAAGAGACCCAGTACTTC. The V call is TRBV27, the J call TRBJ2-5; D perhaps matches TRBD2 (7 bases). Germline lookup yields CDR1 MNHEY and CDR2 SMNVEV (reference sequence). The CDR3 extends over 15 amino acids. The V end was cut by 2 bases, the J end by 2 bases, with 12 bases between.

The chain has TRBV6-5 and TRBJ1-3, with D possibly being TRBD1 (6 bases). The CDR3 is 14 amino acids. CDR1 and CDR2 (germline): MNHEY, SVGAGI. V was trimmed by 6 bases and J by 4 bases, leaving 13 bases between them. CDR3 residues: CASRSTGRGNTIYF. The CDR3 DNA is TGTGCCAGCAGGTCCACAGGGAGAGGAAACACCATATATTTT.

V usage is TRBV28 and J usage is TRBJ1-1; the match to TRBD1 covers 10 bases. Germline CDR1 is MDHEN and CDR2 is SYDVKM. V trimming: 7 bases; J trimming: 11 bases; junction bases outside the gene matches: 22. The CDR3 totals 17 residues. CDR3 DNA sequence: TGTGCCAGCAACCTAGCCGGGACAGGGGCTTCATCGGCCGTGGCTTTCTTT. Protein: CASNLAGTGASSAVAFF.

The V gene is TRBV2, the J gene TRBJ1-5; D is perhaps TRBD1 (5 bases). Trimming cost V 8 bases and J 4 bases, with 15 bases left between them. This CDR3 is 14 amino acids long. The germline V gene has CDR1 SNHLY and CDR2 FYNNEI. In nucleotides, the CDR3 is TGTGCCAGCGGGGCTCGGACGGGGAATCAGCCCCAGCATTTT. Encoded protein: CASGARTGNQPQHF.

This clone was observed a handful of times. The genes are TRBV6-5 and TRBJ1-2; TRBD1 aligns across 7 bases. Germline-derived CDR1 and CDR2 are MNHEY and SVGAGI. The CDR3 covers 14 residues. After removal of 3 bases from V and 8 bases from J, the junction contained 9 bases not matched to a gene. CDR3 bases: TGTGCCAGCAGTTATGCGCAGGGGGTTGGGGGCTACACCTTC. Translated, it gives CASSYAQGVGGYTF.

This chain connects TRBV28 to TRBJ2-1, with 11 bases fitting TRBD2. This CDR3 has 15 amino acids. V shed 3 bases and J 5 bases; nucleotides not matched to a gene: 3. CDR1 and CDR2 (germline): MDHEN, SYDVKM. CDR3 nucleotides: TGTGCCAGCAGTTTGATAGCGGGAGGGAACAATGAGCAGTTCTTC. Translating it yields CASSLIAGGNNEQFF. Full variable domain (missing parts from reference TRBV28 and TRBJ2-1): DVKVTQSSRYLVKRTGEKVFLECVQDMDHENMFWYRQDPGLGLRLIYFSYDVKMKEKGDIPEGYSVSREKKERFSLILESASTNQTSMYLCASSLIAGGNNEQFFGPGTRLTVL.

The V and J genes are TRBV14 and TRBJ2-1; D possibly corresponds to TRBD2 (6 bases). This CDR3 is built from 17 residues. V was trimmed by 4 bases and J by 1 base, leaving 17 bases between them. Germline CDR1 reads SGHDN; CDR2 reads FVKESK. CDR3 in DNA: TGTGCCAGCAGCCCTCCGTTAGGCGGAGGGTCCTACAATGAGCAGTTCTTC. Protein sequence: CASSPPLGGGSYNEQFF.

The chain carries TRBV15 and TRBJ2-3, with D tentatively TRBD2 (7 bases). CDR3 length: 15 amino acids. Trimming pared 2 bases from V and 4 bases from J, leaving 13 bases between. Germline CDR1 is LNHNV and CDR2 is YYDKDF (reference sequence). The CDR3 protein is CATSRPTGGSDTQYF. The CDR3 nucleotides read TGTGCCACCAGCAGACCCACGGGGGGCTCAGATACGCAGTATTTT.